These 10 T cell receptor beta chains originate from one sample sequenced in a study of cytomegalovirus exposure and HLA in healthy donors. In the PCR, 60 Vbeta and 13 Jbeta primers were used. Measured with immunoSEQ multiplex PCR; TCRdb has only the in-frame clones, and not every one. In the table there are approximately 82,000 clones, 10% of which are singletons. Specimen: PBMCs. These receptors were collected from a man aged 60 to 75 in good health and CMV-seropositive.

The sample holds a few counts of this clone. The V and J genes are TRBV5-6 and TRBJ1-2; perhaps TRBD1 as D (5 bases). The germline gives CDR1 SGHDT, CDR2 YYEEEE. The CDR3 sequence is 12 residues long. Trimming took 2 bases from V and 8 from J, leaving 10 bases between them. The CDR3 is CASSFSGKGYTF. The CDR3 nucleotides read TGTGCCAGCAGCTTTTCAGGGAAAGGCTACACCTTC.

The chain employs TRBV20-1 and TRBJ2-5; D unresolved. Between the trimmed V and J ends, which lost 6 bases and 5 bases, there was a span of 7 bases. CDR1 and CDR2 from the germline V gene are DFQATT and SNEGSKA (reference sequence). This CDR3 is built from 10 residues. The CDR3 coding sequence is TGCAGTGCCTACTTGGAGACCCAGTACTTC. This gives the protein CSAYLETQYF.

The chain uses TRBV5-6 and TRBJ1-2, with TRBD1 matching over 8 bases. This CDR3 region has 13 residues. J gave up 5 bases and V 4 bases, and 4 bases lay outside the gene matches. Germline V CDR1 and CDR2: SGHDT, YYEEEE. The DNA for the CDR3 is TGTGCCAGCAGCCCTGACAGGGGATATGGCTACACCTTC. The encoded protein is CASSPDRGYGYTF.

This clone was seen more than once but under ten times. The rearrangement links TRBV28 to TRBJ1-5; no reliable D call. V lost 5 bases, J lost 5 bases, and 13 bases lay in between. The CDR3 is made up of 14 amino acids. CDR1 is MDHEN and CDR2 is SYDVKM in the germline V gene. The CDR3 DNA reads TGTGCCAGCAGTACAGTCCAGCCAGATCAGCCCCAGCATTTT. Protein product: CASSTVQPDQPQHF. Together with reference TRBV28 and TRBJ1-5, the CDR3 gives the full variable domain: DVKVTQSSRYLVKRTGEKVFLECVQDMDHENMFWYRQDPGLGLRLIYFSYDVKMKEKGDIPEGYSVSREKKERFSLILESASTNQTSMYLCASSTVQPDQPQHFGDGTRLSIL.

This clone was detected only a few times. The chain couples TRBV27 to TRBJ1-5; tentative D call: TRBD1 (5 bases). Germline CDR1 is MNHEY and CDR2 is SMNVEV (reference sequence). The CDR3 extends over 14 amino acids. V was shortened by 8 bases and J by 0 bases, with 11 bases between the two germline ends. The CDR3 coding sequence is TGTGCCAGCCGGGGGGGTTATAGCAATCAGCCCCAGCATTTT. This gives the protein CASRGGYSNQPQHF.

The V and J genes are TRBV6-5 and TRBJ1-2; a possible D gene is TRBD1 (6 bases). The CDR3 runs 13 residues. Trimming took 8 bases from V and 2 from J, leaving 12 bases between them. CDR1 and CDR2 (germline): MNHEY, SVGAGI. As DNA, the CDR3 is TGTGCCAGCTCCAGGGGAGGGAACTATGGCTACACCTTC. This translates into CASSRGGNYGYTF.

The sample holds a few counts of this clone. The gene calls are TRBV25-1 and TRBJ2-5; tentative D call: TRBD1 (5 bases). The DNA end lines up better with TRBJ2-7; the J call may be wrong. The CDR3 totals 15 residues. CDR1 and CDR2 (germline): MGHDK, SYGVNS. CDR3 protein: CASSDVETDTYEQYF. The CDR3 DNA reads as TGTGCCAGCAGTGATGTAGAGACAGATACCTACGAGCAGTACTTC.

V and J are TRBV11-2 and TRBJ2-7, with D possibly TRBD1 on 5 matching bases. The CDR3 consists of 13 residues. V dropped 6 bases and J dropped 6 bases, with 15 bases sitting between them. Germline V gene sequence: CDR1 SGHAT, CDR2 FQNNGV. The CDR3: CASSGVGVPEQYF. In DNA form, the CDR3 reads TGTGCCAGCAGTGGAGTAGGGGTTCCCGAGCAGTACTTC.

The chain combines TRBV18 with TRBJ1-2, with D tentatively TRBD1 (5 bases). CDR1 is KGHSH and CDR2 is LQKENI in the germline V gene. The CDR3 totals 17 residues. Trimming removed 2 bases at V and 5 bases at J, with 21 bases between. CDR3 sequence (DNA): TGTGCCAGCTCACCAACGGCGGGGCAGGCTTTTGTTTATGGCTACACCTTC. This codes for CASSPTAGQAFVYGYTF. The whole variable domain, filled in from reference TRBV18 and TRBJ1-2, reads NAGVMQNPRHLVRRRGQEARLRCSPMKGHSHVYWYRQLPEEGLKFMVYLQKENIIDESGMPKERFSAEFPKEGPSILRIQQVVRGDSAAYFCASSPTAGQAFVYGYTFGSGTRLTVV.

V usage is TRBV29-1 and J usage is TRBJ2-5; 9 positions match TRBD1. The J call may not be correct, given that the DNA end is closer to TRBJ2-7. CDR1 SQVTM and CDR2 ANQGSEA come from the germline V gene. This CDR3 region has 14 residues. The chain's CDR3 is CSATHRGQGNEQYF. In DNA, the CDR3 is TGCAGCGCTACCCACAGGGGGCAAGGGAACGAGCAGTACTTC.